These T cell receptor beta chains were read from a single sample in a study of blood T cell repertoires in COVID-19. Here immunoSEQ multiplex PCR was the method, and the copy in TCRdb shows in-frame clones only, minus some. The profile shows approximately 100,000 clones, 80% to 90% of them singletons. The sample consisted of peripheral blood. The source of these receptors is a human donor in a cohort sampled during active COVID-19. Each CDR3 is given with its conserved first and last residue. D genes are given only for firm matches. Some rows have no size entry. The others give once, few or many, or a class for an expanded clone.

TRBV5-1	TRBJ2-3	-	-	TGCGCCAGCAGCCTCGGACAGCCAGATACGCAGTATTTT	CASSLGQPDTQYF
TRBV7-9	TRBJ1-6	-	few	TGTGCCAGCAGCTTGAGTAATTCACCCCTCCACTTT	CASSLSNSPLHF
TRBV29-1	TRBJ2-7	TRBD1	few	TGCAGCGGCACCGGGACAGACTCCTACGAGCAGTACTTC	CSGTGTDSYEQYF
TRBV5-5	TRBJ2-1	TRBD2	-	TGTGCCAGCAGCCTGACTAGCGCTGAGCAGTTCTTC	CASSLTSAEQFF
TRBV6-1	TRBJ2-6	-	-	TGTGCCAGCAGTGATCGATCGGGCTCTGGGGCCAACGTCCTGACTTTC	CASSDRSGSGANVLTF
TRBV7-2	TRBJ2-7	-	-	TGTGCCAGCAGCGGGAGGACGGTGAGCTCCTACGAGCAGTACTTC	CASSGRTVSSYEQYF
TRBV2	TRBJ2-1	-	-	TGTGCCAGCAGTGGGGGCCTCAATGAGCAGTTCTTC	CASSGGLNEQFF
TRBV19	TRBJ1-6	-	-	TGTGCCAGTAGGAATACCGGGGCCAGGGGTTCACCCCTCCACTTT	CASRNTGARGSPLHF
TRBV3-1/TRBV3-2	TRBJ2-7	-	few	TGTGCCAGGGACAGTTCCTACGAGCAGTACTTC	CARDSSYEQYF
TRBV7-2	TRBJ2-7	TRBD1	-	TGTGCCAGCAGCGACCGGGGACAGATCTCCTACGAGCAGTACTTC	CASSDRGQISYEQYF
TRBV24-1	TRBJ2-7	TRBD1	-	TGTGCCACCAGTGCCAACATAGGGACAGGGGAGTACGGGCAGTACTTC	CATSANIGTGEYGQYF
TRBV7-8	TRBJ2-3	-	once	TGTGCCAGCAGCCAAGGGGTCGGGAGCACAGATACGCAGTATTTT	CASSQGVGSTDTQYF
TRBV5-6	TRBJ2-7	TRBD1	-	TGTGCCAGCAGCTTGGGGACAGGACCCTACGAGCAGTACTTC	CASSLGTGPYEQYF
TRBV27	TRBJ1-2	-	-	TGTGCCAGCAGCCGGCCGGTAGCGGGCTATGGCTACACCTTC	CASSRPVAGYGYTF
TRBV5-6	TRBJ1-2	-	-	TGTGCCAGCAGCTTTTACGGGGAAGGCAACTATGGCTACACCTTC	CASSFYGEGNYGYTF
TRBV28	TRBJ2-7	TRBD2	once	TGTGCCAGCAGTCCCTACAGGACTAGCGGGAGTCTCTCCTACGAGCAGTACTTC	CASSPYRTSGSLSYEQYF
TRBV5-1	TRBJ1-4	-	-	TGCGCCAGCAGCGATCCTACAGGGTTGGGTGAAAAACTGTTTTTT	CASSDPTGLGEKLFF
TRBV28	TRBJ2-6	TRBD1	-	TGTGCCAGCAGGACAGGGGGCCCTGGGGCCAACGTCCTGACTTTC	CASRTGGPGANVLTF
TRBV19	TRBJ1-5	-	-	TGTGCCAGTAGTATCAACGGGAGGCGTCAGCCCCAGCATTTT	CASSINGRRQPQHF
TRBV4-3	TRBJ2-5	TRBD2	once	TGCGCCAGCAGCCCGGGACTAGCGGGCCAAGAGACCCAGTACTTC	CASSPGLAGQETQYF
TRBV29-1	TRBJ2-2	TRBD2	once	TGCAGCGTGGCCCCCCAGCGGGGGGGCCGGTACACCGGGGAGCTGTTTTTT	CSVAPQRGGRYTGELFF
TRBV7-8	TRBJ2-2	-	few	TGTGCCAGCAGCTCCCTCCGGGGGAACACCGGGGAGCTGTTTTTT	CASSSLRGNTGELFF
TRBV7-9	TRBJ1-2	TRBD1	-	TGTGCCAGCAGCCCAAGCGGACAGGGGGCGGGAGGCTACACCTTC	CASSPSGQGAGGYTF
TRBV4-3	TRBJ2-7	TRBD2	once	TGCGCCAGCAGCCTAGCGGGAGGGTACGAGCAGTACTTC	CASSLAGGYEQYF
TRBV7-8	TRBJ1-4	-	-	TGTGCCAGCAGCCCCCTCCTGGGGGGTGTTAATGAAAAACTGTTTTTT	CASSPLLGGVNEKLFF
TRBV5-1	TRBJ2-7	TRBD1	-	TGCGCCAGCAGCCCCGGGACAGCGGTCGGGCACGAGCAGTACTTC	CASSPGTAVGHEQYF
TRBV5-1	TRBJ1-4	TRBD1	-	TGCGCCAGCAGCTTGACGACAGGGGCAACTAATGAAAAACTGTTTTTT	CASSLTTGATNEKLFF
TRBV2	TRBJ1-6	-	-	TGTGCCAGCAGTGGGCGGGCGGCTTCCAATTCACCCCTCCACTTT	CASSGRAASNSPLHF